This T cell receptor beta chain appears in the sequencing data of a study of blood T cell repertoires in COVID-19. Authors' analysis steps: Estimated nucleated cell counts came from reference gene primer amplification. Sequencing used immunoSEQ multiplex PCR; TCRdb keeps in-frame clones, though not all of them. The V and J calls and clone size come from that table; D and trimming were worked out from the DNA. The sample records some 200,000 clones, under 90% being singletons. This CDR3 comprises 17 residues. Germline values: CDR1 MNHNY, CDR2 SVGAGI (reference sequence). The germline V and J ends were trimmed by 5 bases and 0 bases, with 17 bases remaining between them. This clone was recorded a few times.

The TCR comes from a woman at least 80 years old with COVID-19, enrolled during active disease. The gene calls are TRBV6-6 and TRBJ1-3, with D perhaps matching TRBD1 (6 bases). The source material was peripheral blood. In DNA form, the CDR3 reads TGTGCCAGCAGTCCGACCGGGGGGGCTATCTCTGGAAACACCATATATTTT. Its protein product is CASSPTGGAISGNTIYF.